This T cell receptor beta chain was sequenced in a study of T cells in localized non-small cell lung cancer. The table came from immunoSEQ multiplex PCR; TCRdb's copy has only in-frame clones and leaves some out. The data hold about 27,000 clones, with about 92% observed a single time. Trimming at V came to 0 bases and at J to 4 bases, leaving 6 bases not matched to a gene. The V gene's germline CDR1 is SGHRS and CDR2 YFSETQ. The CDR3 runs 16 residues. The receptor's source is a woman aged 40-69 years with stage I lung adenocarcinoma. This chain links TRBV5-1 with TRBJ1-4, with 7 bases that match TRBD1. The sequences come from peripheral blood, collected before any cancer treatment. CDR3 amino acids: CASSLEVPGGNEKLFF. The CDR3 region has the DNA TGCGCCAGCAGCTTGGAAGTCCCAGGGGGTAATGAAAAACTGTTTTTT.